This TCR beta chain was identified during a study of PD-L1 blockade in urothelial cancer. At the level of the study: At some point between 2013 and 2014 therapy began: atezolizumab 1,200 mg intravenously every 3 weeks. The authors examined blood 3 weeks (second dose) and 6 weeks after treatment start.

Findings and caveats of the study: Patients who had durable benefit saw their tumor-associated blood clones expand more at 3 weeks.

Time point of the sample: pretreatment peripheral blood. To note about this clone: Its antigen is still unknown.

Germline-derived CDR1 and CDR2 are SGHDN and FVKESK. This CDR3 comprises 15 residues. V lost 1 base and J lost 4; bases outside the gene matches: 5. Data came from immunoSEQ multiplex PCR; TCRdb stores just in-frame clones and leaves some out. The table has tens of thousands of clones, roughly 80% seen once. The rearrangement joins TRBV14 to TRBJ2-7; 9 bases align to TRBD1. This receptor was identified in an elderly man with urothelial cancer. The sequencing used PBMCs, collected around atezolizumab (anti-PD-L1) treatment. DNA of the CDR3: TGTGCCAGCAGCCAAGCGACAGGGGGAAGGTACGAGCAGTACTTC. The encoded protein is CASSQATGGRYEQYF. The full variable domain, in which reference TRBV14 and TRBJ2-7 provide the parts outside the CDR3, is EAGVTQFPSHSVIEKGQTVTLRCDPISGHDNLYWYRRVMGKEIKFLLHFVKESKQDESGMPNNRFLAERTGGTYSTLKVQPAELEDSGVYFCASSQATGGRYEQYFGPGTRLTVT.